A selection of T cell receptor beta chains follows, all from one sample in a study of tumor-infiltrating lymphocytes in primary liver carcinoma. Each CDR3 protein is one row after TCRdb ran MiXCR on the multiplex PCR reads. The sample holds approximately 23,000 distinct CDR3 sequences; approximately 80% are singletons and the top ten take 35%. The sample consisted of liver tumor tissue from sampling region 2. These receptor sequences come from a woman under 40 with primary liver carcinoma and hepatitis B virus infection. Both conserved end residues are part of each CDR3. The order of the fields is clone size, D gene, V gene, J gene, CDR3 protein, CDR3 DNA. D genes are given only for firm matches. A row's size may be missing; if present it is once, few, many or a size class.

size: NA
D: NA
V: TRBV10-3
J: TRBJ2-5
CDR3: CAISEPATRHEIQYF
DNA: TGTGCCATCAGTGAGCCGGCTACCAGACATGAGATCCAGTACTTC

size: many
D: NA
V: TRBV2
J: TRBJ2-7
CDR3: CASRRNSVGTPNMREQYF
DNA: TGTGCCAGCAGGAGGAACTCCGTAGGGACTCCCAATATGAGAGAGCAGTACTTC

size: NA
D: NA
V: TRBV6-5
J: TRBJ1-1
CDR3: CASSYGGNGRGTEAFF
DNA: TGTGCCAGTAGTTACGGGGGCAATGGAAGAGGAACTGAAGCTTTCTTT

size: NA
D: NA
V: TRBV10-3
J: TRBJ2-7
CDR3: CAMSEMDYEQYF
DNA: TGTGCCATGAGTGAAATGGACTACGAGCAGTACTTC

size: NA
D: TRBD2
V: TRBV7-8
J: TRBJ2-3
CDR3: CANSATTSGSRKDTQYF
DNA: TGTGCCAACAGCGCCACCACTAGCGGGAGTAGAAAAGATACGCAATATTTT

size: medium-sized
D: NA
V: TRBV30
J: TRBJ2-5
CDR3: CAWDRPRETQYF
DNA: TGTGCCTGGGACAGGCCTAGGGAGACCCAGTACTTC

size: NA
D: NA
V: TRBV6-1
J: TRBJ2-2
CDR3: CASSETLPGGATNTEELFF
DNA: TGTGCCAGCAGTGAAACCCTTCCCGGGGGTGCCACGAACACCGAGGAGCTGTTTTTT

size: many
D: TRBD1
V: TRBV9
J: TRBJ2-3
CDR3: CASSLGTGDGDTQYF
DNA: TGTGCCAGCAGCCTTGGGACAGGGGACGGGGATACGCAGTATTTT

size: once
D: TRBD2
V: TRBV11-2
J: TRBJ2-1
CDR3: CASSLGSGRVGNEQFF
DNA: TGTGCCAGCTCATTAGGAAGCGGGAGAGTGGGCAATGAACAGTTCTTC

size: NA
D: NA
V: TRBV4-3
J: TRBJ2-1
CDR3: CASSQDARSTYNEQFF
DNA: TGCGCCAGCAGCCAAGACGCGAGAAGCACCTACAATGAGCAGTTCTTC

size: NA
D: NA
V: TRBV4-2
J: TRBJ2-1
CDR3: CASDQVVSVRSSYNEQLF
DNA: TGTGCCAGCGACCAAGTAGTGAGCGTCCGAAGCTCCTACAATGAGCAGCTCTTC

size: NA
D: TRBD2
V: TRBV7-9
J: TRBJ2-3
CDR3: CTSSFRTSRSLNTLYF
DNA: TGTACCAGCAGCTTCAGGACTAGCAGGAGTTTAAATACGCTGTATTTT

size: NA
D: NA
V: TRBV11-2
J: TRBJ1-4
CDR3: CVSRPRGGKLFF
DNA: TGTGTCAGCAGGCCCCGGGGGGGAAAACTGTTTTTT

size: many
D: TRBD2
V: TRBV9
J: TRBJ2-5
CDR3: CASSGRASGNQETQYF
DNA: TGTGCCAGCAGCGGGAGGGCTAGCGGAAACCAAGAGACCCAGTACTTC

size: NA
D: TRBD1
V: TRBV30
J: TRBJ2-3
CDR3: CAGPDRGSYTQYF
DNA: TGTGCCGGTCCCGACAGGGGGAGTTACACGCAGTATTTT

size: once
D: NA
V: TRBV11-2
J: TRBJ1-1
CDR3: CANSLKRGRLNKAFF
DNA: TGTGCCAACAGCTTAAAAAGAGGGAGGTTAAATAAAGCCTTCTTT

size: few
D: TRBD2
V: TRBV28
J: TRBJ2-1
CDR3: CASSSPSSVLAGGRPNEQLF
DNA: TGTGCCAGCAGTTCTCCCTCTTCGGTTTTAGCGGGAGGCAGACCCAATGAGCAGTTATTC

size: NA
D: NA
V: TRBV28
J: TRBJ2-5
CDR3: CASRTYRGGGNRETQYF
DNA: TGTGCCAGTAGGACTTACAGGGGGGGCGGGAATAGGGAGACCCAGTACTTC

size: NA
D: NA
V: TRBV4-3
J: TRBJ2-2
CDR3: CSSDSMGARELFF
DNA: TGCTCCAGCGACTCGATGGGAGCCAGGGAGCTGTTTTTT

size: NA
D: TRBD2
V: TRBV28
J: TRBJ2-5
CDR3: CVSSLTGAGLAAQETQYF
DNA: TGTGTCAGCAGTTTAACGGGTGCGGGACTAGCGGCACAAGAGACCCAGTACTTC

size: NA
D: NA
V: TRBV4-1
J: TRBJ2-1
CDR3: CASRPTRVDEQSF
DNA: TGCGCCAGCAGACCTACAAGGGTCGATGAGCAGTCCTTC

size: NA
D: NA
V: TRBV6-5
J: TRBJ2-7
CDR3: CASSYKGRSSYEQYF
DNA: TGTGCCAGCAGTTACAAGGGCAGAAGCTCCTACGAGCAGTACTTT

size: once
D: TRBD1
V: TRBV5-1
J: TRBJ1-2
CDR3: CASSPGRGGGYTF
DNA: TGCGCCAGCAGTCCTGGCAGGGGGGGTGGCTACACCTTC

size: NA
D: NA
V: TRBV28
J: TRBJ2-1
CDR3: CASGSREGTNEQLF
DNA: TGTGCCAGTGGCTCCCGAGAGGGCACCAATGAGCAGTTGTTC

size: NA
D: NA
V: TRBV7-3
J: TRBJ2-1
CDR3: CASSLVLAYSYNEQFF
DNA: TGTGCCAGCAGCTTAGTTCTAGCTTACTCTTACAATGAGCAGTTCTTC

size: many
D: NA
V: TRBV12-3/TRBV12-4
J: TRBJ2-5
CDR3: CASSYPDSQETQYF
DNA: TGTGCCAGCAGTTACCCGGACTCCCAAGAGACCCAGTACTTC

size: few
D: NA
V: TRBV9
J: TRBJ2-1
CDR3: CASSGNPESGSSYNEQFF
DNA: TGTGCCAGCAGCGGTAATCCCGAAAGCGGCTCATCCTACAATGAGCAGTTCTTC

size: NA
D: NA
V: TRBV29-1
J: TRBJ1-1
CDR3: CSVEIGSTEALF
DNA: TGCAGTGTCGAGATAGGGAGCACTGAAGCTCTCTTT

size: many
D: NA
V: TRBV11-2
J: TRBJ1-2
CDR3: CASSFSQANYGYTF
DNA: TGTGCCAGCAGCTTTTCACAGGCTAACTATGGCTACACCTTC

size: NA
D: NA
V: TRBV6-1
J: TRBJ2-7
CDR3: CASNESHSGSEQYF
DNA: TGTGCCAGCAATGAATCACATTCTGGATCCGAGCAGTACTTC

size: NA
D: TRBD2
V: TRBV7-9
J: TRBJ2-1
CDR3: CANSLDLAGGIQFF
DNA: TGTGCCAACAGCTTAGATCTAGCGGGAGGGATACAGTTCTTC

size: few
D: NA
V: TRBV6-5
J: TRBJ2-5
CDR3: CASSTDWGLTQDF
DNA: TGTGCCAGCAGTACAGACTGGGGGCTGACCCAGGACTTC

size: NA
D: NA
V: TRBV21-1
J: TRBJ2-2
CDR3: CASSKKDRAHTGELFF
DNA: TGTGCCAGCAGCAAGAAGGACAGGGCCCACACCGGGGAACTGTTTTTT

size: NA
D: NA
V: TRBV4-3
J: TRBJ2-1
CDR3: CESSQDAGSSYNEQFF
DNA: TGCGAAAGCAGTCAAGATGCGGGAAGCTCCTACAATGAGCAGTTCTTC

size: NA
D: NA
V: TRBV4-2
J: TRBJ1-6
CDR3: CASSQLTEGTSRGNSPLHF
DNA: TGTGCCAGCAGCCAGCTCACCGAGGGAACCTCTCGAGGGAATTCACCCCTCCACTTT

size: NA
D: NA
V: TRBV5-1
J: TRBJ2-5
CDR3: CASSFAPTSASWLWEKRETQYF
DNA: TGCGCCAGCAGCTTTGCCCCGACCAGCGCTAGCTGGTTGTGGGAGAAGAGAGAGACCCAGTACTTC

size: NA
D: NA
V: TRBV11-2
J: TRBJ1-2
CDR3: CAGSLREANYGYIF
DNA: TGTGCCGGCAGCTTAAGGGAGGCTAACTATGGCTACATCTTC

size: NA
D: NA
V: TRBV29-1
J: TRBJ1-2
CDR3: CSVIHRGGGYTF
DNA: TGCAGCGTTATTCATAGGGGTGGCGGCTACACCTTC

size: many
D: NA
V: TRBV20-1
J: TRBJ2-2
CDR3: CSATRLYNTGELFF
DNA: TGCAGTGCTACCCGACTATACAACACCGGGGAGCTGTTTTTT

size: NA
D: TRBD1
V: TRBV4-2
J: TRBJ2-2
CDR3: CASSQVFFGQVPTKNTGELFF
DNA: TGTGCCAGCAGCCAAGTATTCTTCGGACAGGTGCCGACAAAGAACACCGGGGAGCTGTTTTTT

size: NA
D: TRBD2
V: TRBV30
J: TRBJ2-2
CDR3: CAWSVGAAGAVF
DNA: TGTGCCTGGAGTGTGGGGGCAGCGGGAGCTGTTTTT

size: NA
D: NA
V: TRBV6-5
J: TRBJ2-2
CDR3: CASSPRIGLTGELFF
DNA: TGTGCCAGCAGTCCGCGAATAGGGTTAACCGGGGAACTGTTTTTT

size: NA
D: TRBD2
V: TRBV7-8
J: TRBJ2-3
CDR3: CASIATTSGSRKDTQYF
DNA: TGTGCCAGCATCGCCACCACTAGCGGGAGTAGAAAAGATACACAGTATTTT

size: NA
D: TRBD2
V: TRBV7-8
J: TRBJ2-3
CDR3: CASSLGAGAPGDTQYF
DNA: TGCGCCAGTAGCTTAGGAGCGGGAGCGCCTGGTGATACGCAGTATTTT

size: NA
D: NA
V: TRBV28
J: TRBJ2-3
CDR3: CASSLGGFLTDMQYF
DNA: TGTGCCAGCAGTTTAGGGGGGTTCCTCACAGATATGCAGTATTTT

size: NA
D: TRBD1
V: TRBV11-2
J: TRBJ1-1
CDR3: CDSRYTGGRAEALF
DNA: TGTGACAGCAGATATACAGGGGGGAGGGCTGAGGCTTTATTT

size: NA
D: NA
V: TRBV5-1
J: TRBJ2-2
CDR3: CASRFTEELFF
DNA: TGCGCCAGCAGATTCACCGAGGAGCTGTTTTTT

size: few
D: NA
V: TRBV11-3
J: TRBJ2-7
CDR3: CASSLDRGLSNEQYF
DNA: TGTGCCAGCAGCTTAGATCGGGGCCTCTCCAACGAGCAGTACTTC

size: NA
D: NA
V: TRBV6-5
J: TRBJ1-2
CDR3: CASSRTVNHVYTF
DNA: TGTGCCAGCAGTAGAACGGTTAACCATGTCTACACCTTC

size: NA
D: NA
V: TRBV12-3/TRBV12-4
J: TRBJ2-3
CDR3: CDSSYQYTDTQFF
DNA: TGTGACAGCAGTTATCAGTACACTGATACGCAGTTTTTT

size: NA
D: TRBD1
V: TRBV10-3
J: TRBJ2-3
CDR3: CAISEPVTGADAQYF
DNA: TGTGCCATCAGTGAACCCGTGACAGGGGCCGATGCGCAGTACTTT

size: NA
D: TRBD1
V: TRBV6-2/TRBV6-3
J: TRBJ2-7
CDR3: CVNAFSPGTGDYEQYF
DNA: TGTGTCAACGCCTTTAGTCCTGGGACAGGAGACTACGAGCAGTACTTC

size: once
D: NA
V: TRBV6-1
J: TRBJ2-2
CDR3: CASSETLPGGAVNTGELLF
DNA: TGTGCCAGCAGTGAAACCCTTCCCGGGGGCGCTGTGAACACCGGGGAGCTGCTTTTT

size: NA
D: NA
V: TRBV6-5
J: TRBJ2-2
CDR3: CASSPRTESTGERFF
DNA: TGTGCCAGCAGTCCGCGGACAGAGTCCACCGGGGAGCGGTTTTTT

size: NA
D: NA
V: TRBV29-1
J: TRBJ2-7
CDR3: CGVETDSYERYF
DNA: TGCGGCGTTGAAACCGACTCCTACGAGCGGTACTTC